These 21 T cell receptor beta chains came from one sample sequenced in a study of post-analysis software for immune sequencing data. General study points: In patients, about five TRBV segments were more frequent than in controls, with TRBV5-6, TRBV5-1 and TRBV20-1 among them.

The TCR beta cDNA libraries contained unique molecular identifiers. TCRdb re-called the PCR reads with MiXCR, one entry per CDR3 protein. The sample lists approximately 250,000 distinct CDR3 sequences; 35% to 40% were seen once. These receptors' targets are unknown. The sample was blood. The receptors here all came from a girl under 18 with multiple sclerosis.

The V and J genes are TRBV10-3 and TRBJ2-7, with D unclear. CDR3 length: 11 residues. V lost 4 bases and J 7 bases, leaving 8 bases between the germline ends. Germline values: CDR1 ENHRY, CDR2 SYGVKD. The CDR3 protein is CAISAEGEQYF. As DNA, the CDR3 is TGTGCCATCAGTGCCGAAGGGGAGCAGTACTTC.

This clonotype was seen ten or more times. The chain links TRBV20-1 to TRBJ2-5; 9 bases fit TRBD2. Losses at the gene ends were 2 bases for V and 0 bases for J; bases not matched to a gene: 10. There are 17 residues in the CDR3. Germline V gives CDR1 DFQATT, CDR2 SNEGSKA (reference sequence). CDR3 DNA: TGCAGTGCTAGAAGCTTCCTAGCGGGGCTGTACCAAGAGACCCAGTACTTC. It encodes CSARSFLAGLYQETQYF.

This clonotype was recorded a few times. The chain combines TRBV11-2 with TRBJ2-3; no definite D call. V was pared by 0 bases and J by 0 bases, with 10 bases between. The CDR3 consists of 16 residues. The V gene's germline CDR1 is SGHAT and CDR2 FQNNGV. CDR3 coding DNA: TGTGCCAGCAGCTTAGAACTCCCGATAAGCACAGATACGCAGTATTTT. It translates to CASSLELPISTDTQYF.

The sample holds one count of this clonotype. Since no conserved phenylalanine or tryptophan closes the CDR3, a read error is the likely cause. The V call is TRBV5-1, the J call TRBJ1-1; 7 bases line up with TRBD1. The CDR3 spans 14 residues. The V gene's germline CDR1 is SGHRS and CDR2 YFSETQ. The J segment lost 3 bases and the V segment lost 1 base, leaving 3 bases of the junction unmatched. In nucleotides, the CDR3 is TGCGCCAGCAGCTTGACAGGGGAGGACACTGAAGCTTTCCTT. It encodes CASSLTGEDTEAFL.

The chain combines TRBV6-5 with TRBJ2-1; TRBD1 matches 7 bases. The CDR3 is 16 residues long. J was trimmed by 8 bases and V by 0 bases; bases with no gene match: 10. CDR1 MNHEY and CDR2 SVGAGI come from the germline V gene. Here the CDR3 reads CASSYSSQGEVDEQFF. CDR3 nucleotide sequence: TGTGCCAGCAGTTACTCGAGTCAGGGGGAAGTGGATGAGCAGTTCTTC.

Comment on this clonotype: A single base separates this from a much larger clone, so it may be a read error. The rearrangement uses TRBV28 and TRBJ2-7; TRBD2 aligns across 7 bases. The V segment lost 5 bases and the J segment 2 bases; nucleotides outside the gene matches: 6. The CDR3 spans 14 residues. In germline, CDR1 is MDHEN, CDR2 SYDVKM. As DNA, the CDR3 is TGTGCCAGCAGTCCGGGAGGACTGCCCTACGAGCAGTACTTC. Amino acid sequence: CASSPGGLPYEQYF. Supplemented by reference TRBV28 and TRBJ2-7, the full variable domain reads DVKVTQSSRYLVKRTGEKVFLECVQDMDHENMFWYRQDPGLGLRLIYFSYDVKMKEKGDIPEGYSVSREKKERFSLILESASTNQTSMYLCASSPGGLPYEQYFGPGTRLTVT.

CDR3: CASSQTRLASGTDTQYF. CDR3 DNA sequence: TGCGCCAGCAGCCAGACCCGACTCGCGAGTGGCACAGATACGCAGTATTTT. The rearrangement uses TRBV4-1 and TRBJ2-3; D gene uncertain. Germline V gives CDR1 MGHRA, CDR2 YSYEKL. The CDR3 covers 17 residues. V dropped 3 bases and J dropped 1 base, with 17 bases sitting between them.

About this clonotype: This clone may be a read error of a much larger clone one base away. The V call is TRBV7-8, the J call TRBJ2-5; D is ambiguous. V was shortened by 4 bases and J by 0 bases, with 3 bases between the two germline ends. Germline assignment: CDR1 SGHVS and CDR2 FQNEAQ. There are 12 residues in the CDR3. The CDR3: CASSYYQETQYF. For the CDR3, the DNA is TGTGCCAGCAGCTACTACCAAGAGACCCAGTACTTC.

The chain recombines TRBV25-1 with TRBJ2-5; TRBD1 agrees at 9 bases. V lost 4 bases to trimming and J lost 4 bases; unmatched junction nucleotides: 10. The CDR3 length is 16 residues. Germline V gene sequence: CDR1 MGHDK, CDR2 SYGVNS. The DNA for the CDR3 is TGTGCCAGCAGTGGCCTGTTGGGACAGGGAGGAGAGACCCAGTACTTC. Translation: CASSGLLGQGGETQYF. Together with reference TRBV25-1 and TRBJ2-5, the CDR3 gives the full variable domain: EADIYQTPRYLVIGTGKKITLECSQTMGHDKMYWYQQDPGMELHLIHYSYGVNSTEKGDLSSESTVSRIRTEHFPLTLESARPSHTSQYLCASSGLLGQGGETQYFGPGTRLLVL.

As concerns this clonotype: A much bigger clone sits one base away, suggesting this may be a read error. The chain employs TRBV29-1 and TRBJ1-2, with a tentative D call TRBD1 (6 bases). The CDR3 is 15 residues long. The germline V gene has CDR1 SQVTM and CDR2 ANQGSEA. Trimming took 5 bases from V and 0 from J, leaving 16 bases between them. The chain's CDR3 is CSVRRGQLTNYGYTF. CDR3 in DNA: TGCAGCGTTCGGAGAGGACAGCTTACTAACTATGGCTACACCTTC.

In this sample, this clonotype turned up a few times. The chain has TRBV9 and TRBJ2-2; TRBD2 matches at 11 bases. This CDR3 has 16 amino acids. V was pared by 2 bases and J by 3 bases, with 3 bases of the junction left unmatched. CDR1 is SGDLS and CDR2 is YYNGEE in the germline V gene. In DNA, the CDR3 is TGTGCCAGCAGCGTTACTAGCGGGAGTGACACCGGGGAGCTGTTTTTT. It codes for CASSVTSGSDTGELFF.

With respect to this clonotype: A much larger clone differs by one base, so this may be a read error. This chain connects TRBV7-8 to TRBJ2-7, with 7 bases identical to TRBD2. V lost 5 bases and J lost 7; bases outside the gene matches: 17. The CDR3 extends over 16 amino acids. Germline V CDR1 and CDR2: SGHVS, FQNEAQ. In nucleotides, the CDR3 is TGTGCCAGCAGCCAAAGCGGGGCCCCCTCCTACAATGAGCAGTACTTC. This encodes CASSQSGAPSYNEQYF.

Ten or more counts support this clonotype. As DNA, the CDR3 is TGTGCCAGCAGTTACCTTAGAGTCGACAGTCTAGATGGCTACACCTTC. It specifies CASSYLRVDSLDGYTF. The genes are TRBV6-6 and TRBJ1-2, with D maybe TRBD1 (5 bases). The V gene lost 2 bases and the J gene lost 6 bases, with 19 bases spanning the gap. This CDR3 comprises 16 residues. Germline CDR1 and CDR2: MNHNY and SVGAGI (reference sequence).

This clonotype was observed a few times. This rearrangement joins TRBV5-1 to TRBJ2-3; 13 bases map to TRBD2. The CDR3 totals 14 residues. Losses at the gene ends were 10 bases for V and 5 bases for J; bases not matched to a gene: 7. The V gene's germline CDR1 is SGHRS and CDR2 YFSETQ. Here the CDR3 reads CAGTSGGAGDTQYF. For the CDR3, the DNA is TGCGCCGGCACTAGCGGGGGGGCCGGAGATACGCAGTATTTT.

Many counts were recorded for this clonotype. This chain connects TRBV15 to TRBJ1-2; 9 bases align to TRBD1. Germline lookup yields CDR1 LNHNV and CDR2 YYDKDF (reference sequence). This CDR3 has 15 amino acids. J lost 8 bases, V lost 5 bases, and 12 bases had no gene match. The CDR3 sequence is CATSRGQGQTPGYTF. The CDR3 DNA follows: TGTGCCACCAGCCGCGGACAGGGGCAGACTCCGGGCTACACCTTC.

This clonotype was found many times. The V gene is TRBV27, the J gene TRBJ2-1; 12 bases agree with TRBD2. This CDR3 has 18 amino acids. V lost 10 bases, J lost 0 bases, and 13 bases stayed unmatched. Germline CDR1 reads MNHEY; CDR2 reads SMNVEV (reference sequence). Here the CDR3 DNA reads TGTGCCACCCCGACTAGCGGGAGAGAAGGGGCCTCCTACAATGAGCAGTTCTTC. As protein: CATPTSGREGASYNEQFF.

Turning to this clonotype: A much larger clonotype is one base distant, so this may be a read error. The gene calls are TRBV28 and TRBJ2-1; 11 bases agree with TRBD2. This CDR3 is built from 15 residues. From germline, CDR1 is MDHEN and CDR2 SYDVKM. The CDR3 DNA reads as TGTGCCAACAGTCCGTCTAGCGGGGGGCGGAATGAGCAGTTCTTC. Translated: CANSPSSGGRNEQFF.

This chain uses TRBV20-1 with TRBJ2-7; D tentatively reads TRBD1 or TRBD2 (5 bases each). Trimming pared 1 base from V and 7 bases from J, leaving 17 bases between. CDR1 is DFQATT, CDR2 SNEGSKA, per germline (reference sequence). The CDR3 loop spans 14 amino acids. DNA of the CDR3: TGCAGTGCTAGAGTTCCCGGGGCCGGAAGGGAGCAGTACTTC. Translated, it gives CSARVPGAGREQYF.

The V gene is TRBV20-1, the J gene TRBJ2-7; TRBD2 agrees at 10 bases. Germline loops: CDR1 DFQATT, CDR2 SNEGSKA (reference sequence). The V and J ends lost 6 bases and 5 bases, in that order; junction bases with no gene match: 10. The CDR3 loop spans 14 amino acids. The CDR3 protein is CSADPSGSFNEQYF. CDR3 nucleotide sequence: TGCAGTGCAGACCCTAGCGGGAGTTTCAACGAGCAGTACTTC.

This chain joins TRBV4-1 and TRBJ2-3, with unresolved D. The V and J ends lost 0 bases and 2 bases respectively, with 15 bases between them. CDR3 length: 17 amino acids. Per the germline V gene, CDR1 is MGHRA and CDR2 is YSYEKL. DNA for the CDR3: TGCGCCAGCAGCCAAGAAATCCCAGTCCTACTCACAGATACGCAGTATTTT. Protein sequence: CASSQEIPVLLTDTQYF.

As to this clonotype: A read error may explain this, as a much larger clone is one base away. This sequence joins TRBV5-1 and TRBJ2-4; 8 nucleotides match TRBD2. The CDR3 sequence is 16 residues long. The germline gives CDR1 SGHRS, CDR2 YFSETQ. The CDR3 sequence is CAGSLGGGGRENIQYF. As DNA, the CDR3 is TGCGCCGGCAGCTTGGGAGGCGGGGGGCGCGAAAACATTCAGTACTTC.